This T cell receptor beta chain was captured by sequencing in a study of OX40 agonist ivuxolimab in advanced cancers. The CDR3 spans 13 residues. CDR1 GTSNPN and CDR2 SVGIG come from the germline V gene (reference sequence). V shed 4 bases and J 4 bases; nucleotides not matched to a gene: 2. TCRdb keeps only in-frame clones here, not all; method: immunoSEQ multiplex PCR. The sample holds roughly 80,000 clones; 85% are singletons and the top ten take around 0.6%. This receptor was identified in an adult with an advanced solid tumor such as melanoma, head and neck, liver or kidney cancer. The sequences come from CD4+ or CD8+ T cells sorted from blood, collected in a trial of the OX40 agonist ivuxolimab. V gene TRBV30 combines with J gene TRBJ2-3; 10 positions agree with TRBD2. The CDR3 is CAWNSGGPDTQYF. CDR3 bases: TGTGCCTGGAATAGCGGGGGGCCAGATACGCAGTATTTT.